A selection of T cell receptor beta chains follows, all from one sample in a study of CD8 T cells in Susac syndrome. In TCRdb, the immunoSEQ multiplex PCR reads were re-called with MiXCR into one record per CDR3 protein. The data contain about 250,000 distinct CDR3 sequences, about 94% of them seen just once; the ten biggest clones take up 0.065% to 0.075%. Sequencing used CD4+ T cells from PBMCs. Every receptor here comes from a human donor with multiple sclerosis. Each CDR3 is given with its conserved first and last residue. A D gene is named only where the DNA matches it firmly. Clone size is shown for a subset of rows, as once, few, many or a class of expanded clone.

D gene	J gene	clone size	V gene	CDR3 protein	CDR3 DNA
TRBD2	TRBJ2-1	.	TRBV10-3	CAIAGTSGLDEQFF	TGTGCCATAGCCGGGACTAGCGGGTTGGATGAGCAGTTCTTC
TRBD2	TRBJ2-3	.	TRBV20-1	CSAGLAGGLTDTQYF	TGCAGTGCTGGACTAGCGGGGGGTTTAACAGATACGCAGTATTTT
TRBD2	TRBJ2-1	.	TRBV19	CASLRGNEQFF	TGTGCCAGCCTGCGGGGGAATGAGCAGTTCTTC
.	TRBJ2-3	.	TRBV20-1	CSGLLQDTQYF	TGCAGCGGACTACTCCAGGATACGCAGTATTTT
.	TRBJ2-2	.	TRBV30	CAWSYGLAGELFF	TGTGCCTGGAGCTATGGGCTAGCGGGGGAGCTGTTTTTT
TRBD2	TRBJ2-5	.	TRBV5-1	CASSRGLDGQETQYF	TGCGCCAGCAGCCGCGGACTAGACGGTCAAGAGACCCAGTACTTC
.	TRBJ2-5	.	TRBV11-2	CASSFSGGGYQETQYF	TGTGCCAGCAGCTTCTCGGGAGGGGGCTACCAAGAGACCCAGTACTTC
.	TRBJ2-7	.	TRBV10-3	CAISENTYEQYF	TGTGCCATCAGTGAGAACACCTACGAGCAGTACTTC
TRBD1	TRBJ2-5	.	TRBV12-3/TRBV12-4	CASSFRQGETQYF	TGTGCCAGCAGTTTCAGACAGGGAGAGACCCAGTACTTC
TRBD2	TRBJ2-3	.	TRBV2	CASSEGLAGEADTQYF	TGTGCCAGCAGTGAAGGGCTAGCGGGAGAAGCAGATACGCAGTATTTT
TRBD1	TRBJ1-2	once	TRBV6-5	CASRPGQGNGGYTF	TGTGCCAGCAGACCGGGACAGGGGAATGGTGGCTACACCTTC
TRBD2	TRBJ2-2	.	TRBV30	CAWRTSGNTGELFF	TGTGCCTGGAGGACTAGCGGTAACACCGGGGAGCTGTTTTTT
.	TRBJ2-7	.	TRBV7-9	CASSLRSWEQYF	TGTGCCAGCAGCTTAAGATCCTGGGAGCAGTACTTC
.	TRBJ2-5	once	TRBV7-9	CASSKGTRLETQYF	TGTGCCAGCAGCAAAGGGACCCGACTGGAGACCCAGTACTTC
.	TRBJ1-3	.	TRBV4-1	CASSQVRGILSGNTIYF	TGCGCCAGCAGCCAAGTTCGCGGTATACTCTCTGGAAACACCATATATTTT
.	TRBJ1-2	.	TRBV3-1	CASSQESGLRLYGYTF	TGTGCCAGCAGCCAAGAATCAGGATTACGCCTTTATGGCTACACCTTC
.	TRBJ2-5	.	TRBV2	CASSARLQETQYF	TGTGCCAGCAGCGCAAGATTACAAGAGACCCAGTACTTC
TRBD1	TRBJ1-2	.	TRBV27	CASRQSLTGAAYGYTF	TGTGCCAGCCGACAATCCCTGACAGGGGCAGCCTATGGCTACACCTTC
TRBD1	TRBJ1-6	.	TRBV6-5	CASKRSGTDYSPLHF	TGTGCCAGCAAACGTTCCGGGACAGATTATTCACCCCTCCACTTT
.	TRBJ2-5	.	TRBV11-2	CASSLSSALPETQYF	TGTGCCAGCAGCTTAAGTTCTGCACTCCCAGAGACCCAGTACTTC
.	TRBJ1-1	.	TRBV30	CASLGGSRAFF	TGTGCCTCCCTTGGGGGATCTAGAGCTTTCTTT
.	TRBJ1-5	few	TRBV11-2	CASSPQGSNQPQHF	TGTGCCAGCAGCCCTCAGGGTAGCAATCAGCCCCAGCATTTT
.	TRBJ2-1	once	TRBV15	CATSRPRGSYNEQFF	TGTGCCACCAGCAGACCCAGGGGATCTTACAATGAGCAGTTCTTC
.	TRBJ2-2	.	TRBV24-1	CATSDSNRVGNTGELFF	TGTGCCACCAGTGATTCTAATCGGGTCGGGAACACCGGGGAGCTGTTTTTT
TRBD2	TRBJ2-5	once	TRBV4-2	CASSLAGGSGGSGETQYF	TGTGCCAGCAGCCTAGCGGGGGGCTCTGGAGGTTCTGGAGAGACCCAGTACTTC
.	TRBJ1-1	.	TRBV2	CASIFLGNTEAFF	TGTGCCAGCATTTTTTTGGGGAACACTGAAGCTTTCTTT
.	TRBJ1-1	.	TRBV5-6	CASSSLDEAFF	TGTGCCAGCAGCTCGTTGGACGAAGCTTTCTTT
.	TRBJ1-2	.	TRBV4-1	CASSQSQTNYGYTF	TGCGCCAGCAGCCAGTCGCAGACTAACTATGGCTACACCTTC
.	TRBJ2-3	.	TRBV11-2	CASSLAGPADTQYF	TGTGCCAGCAGCCTAGCCGGTCCCGCGGATACGCAGTATTTT
.	TRBJ2-7	.	TRBV18	CASSPLGAYEQYF	TGTGCCAGCTCACCGCTAGGGGCCTACGAGCAGTACTTC
.	TRBJ1-4	.	TRBV27	CASRATLNEKLFF	TGTGCCAGCAGAGCTACCCTCAATGAAAAACTGTTTTTT
.	TRBJ1-4	.	TRBV3-1	CASSQVQSYGGKLFF	TGTGCCAGCAGCCAAGTTCAGTCCTATGGTGGAAAACTGTTTTTT
.	TRBJ1-5	.	TRBV27	CASSLSGTRGGEPQHF	TGTGCCAGCAGTCTCTCCGGGACCCGGGGCGGGGAGCCCCAGCATTTT
TRBD2	TRBJ2-5	.	TRBV3-1	CASSQDRTSGRGGTQYF	TGTGCCAGCAGCCAAGATCGGACTAGCGGGAGGGGCGGGACCCAGTACTTC
.	TRBJ2-4	.	TRBV25-1	CASSEQGGVNIQYF	TGTGCCAGCAGTGAACAGGGCGGGGTGAACATTCAGTACTTC
.	TRBJ2-3	.	TRBV12-3/TRBV12-4	CASSPDLAVNPDTQYF	TGTGCCAGCAGTCCCGATTTAGCGGTAAACCCAGATACGCAGTATTTT
.	TRBJ2-5	.	TRBV18	CASSRYSETQYF	TGTGCCAGCTCACGATATTCCGAGACCCAGTACTTC
.	TRBJ1-3	.	TRBV9	CASSRRGSLSGNTIYF	TGTGCCAGCAGCCGTAGGGGGTCACTCTCTGGAAACACCATATATTTT
TRBD2	TRBJ2-3	.	TRBV12-5	CASGPEREGPHTQYF	TGTGCTAGTGGTCCCGAGCGGGAGGGCCCCCATACGCAGTATTTT
.	TRBJ1-5	once	TRBV6-1	CATGRDYSNQPQHF	TGTGCTACTGGACGGGATTATAGCAATCAGCCCCAGCATTTT
TRBD1	TRBJ1-1	.	TRBV7-3	CASSPAGGGTEAFF	TGTGCCAGCAGCCCAGCAGGGGGGGGAACTGAAGCTTTCTTT
.	TRBJ1-1	.	TRBV3-1	CASSQDLEAFF	TGTGCCAGCAGCCAAGATCTCGAAGCTTTCTTT
.	TRBJ1-5	.	TRBV4-1	CASSQEGASNQPQHF	TGCGCCAGCAGCCAAGAGGGGGCGTCCAATCAGCCCCAGCATTTT
.	TRBJ1-2	.	TRBV21-1	CASSKSGQELYGYTF	TGTGCCAGCAGCAAATCGGGGCAGGAGCTCTATGGCTACACCTTC
.	TRBJ2-1	.	TRBV12-3/TRBV12-4	CASSFRRQGIPISYNEQFF	TGTGCCAGCAGTTTCAGAAGGCAGGGCATTCCCATCTCCTACAATGAGCAGTTCTTC
.	TRBJ2-4	.	TRBV29-1	CSAHSRAKNIQYF	TGCAGCGCCCATTCCCGAGCCAAAAACATTCAGTACTTC
.	TRBJ2-1	.	TRBV7-2	CASSQGGGWQFF	TGTGCCAGCAGCCAAGGTGGGGGGTGGCAGTTCTTC
TRBD1	TRBJ1-2	.	TRBV5-1	CASTLEGATWGYTF	TGCGCCAGCACCCTGGAGGGGGCAACGTGGGGCTACACCTTC
TRBD2	TRBJ2-3	.	TRBV7-2	CASRPGLAGRQKTDTQYF	TGTGCCAGCAGACCCGGACTAGCGGGCCGACAAAAAACAGATACGCAGTATTTT
.	TRBJ2-1	.	TRBV9	CASSVGAPNEQFF	TGTGCCAGCAGCGTAGGGGCTCCCAATGAGCAGTTCTTC
.	TRBJ1-3	.	TRBV20-1	CSATTRNTIYF	TGCAGTGCTACAACGAGAAACACCATATATTTT
TRBD2	TRBJ2-7	.	TRBV20-1	CSARGAGGTYEQYF	TGCAGTGCTAGAGGAGCGGGGGGGACCTACGAGCAGTACTTC
TRBD1	TRBJ2-7	.	TRBV20-1	CSATGTGVYEQYF	TGCAGTGCGACGGGGACAGGGGTTTACGAGCAGTACTTC
.	TRBJ1-2	.	TRBV20-1	CSARELFRDYTF	TGCAGTGCTCGCGAACTTTTCCGGGACTACACCTTC
TRBD1	TRBJ1-2	once	TRBV20-1	CSARSDRGLYGYTF	TGCAGTGCTAGGTCGGACAGGGGACTATATGGCTACACCTTC
.	TRBJ2-5	.	TRBV15	CATSRDRRKRETQYF	TGTGCCACCAGCAGAGATCGGCGTAAGAGGGAGACCCAGTACTTC
.	TRBJ1-1	.	TRBV5-4	CASSLVVPPEAFF	TGTGCCAGCAGCTTGGTGGTCCCCCCTGAAGCTTTCTTT
.	TRBJ2-4	.	TRBV5-4	CASSARGQGAKNIQYF	TGTGCCAGCAGCGCCCGGGGGCAGGGCGCCAAAAACATTCAGTACTTC
.	TRBJ1-1	.	TRBV29-1	CSVVRGTVNTEAFF	TGCAGCGTTGTTCGTGGGACGGTGAACACTGAAGCTTTCTTT